The 13 T cell receptor beta chains below come from one sample, sequenced in a study of T cells in women clearing cervical HPV infection. TCRdb keeps only in-frame clones here, not all; method: immunoSEQ multiplex PCR. Listed are tens of thousands of clones; about 5% falls within the top ten. Sequences were obtained from blood buffy coat. The receptors derive from a woman between 18 and 70 years old with a cervical HPV16 infection that either progressed to CIN3+ or cleared (not recorded which).

The CDR3 sequence: CASSLSGQGETQYF. The CDR3 bases that were read are TGCGCCAGCAGCTTATCGGGACAGGGAGAGACC. The chain employs TRBV5-1 and TRBJ2-5; 9 positions match TRBD1. The DNA ends 3 residues before the CDR3 does, and the rest of the CDR3 is filled in from the germline J gene. The CDR3 sequence is 14 residues long. Germline V gene sequence: CDR1 SGHRS, CDR2 YFSETQ. With V trimmed by 2 bases and J by 4 bases, 3 bases remained unmatched.

Comment on this clone: The read ends 3 residues before the CDR3 terminus; that terminus is restored from the germline J gene. The rearrangement joins TRBV20-1 to TRBJ1-4; tentative D call: TRBD1 (5 bases). V shed 5 bases and J shed 3 bases, with 16 bases lying between them. CDR1 DFQATT and CDR2 SNEGSKA come from the germline V gene (reference sequence). The CDR3 loop spans 15 amino acids. The CDR3 is CSAPVGGVSNEKLFF. The DNA read from the CDR3 is TGCAGTGCTCCGGTTGGGGGGGTGTCTAATGAAAAA.

To note about this clone: The CDR3 end falls 3 residues outside the read, so it is completed with the germline J gene. The chain combines TRBV7-2 with TRBJ1-5, with 7 bases matching TRBD1. The V gene end was trimmed by 0 bases and the J gene end by 2 bases; junction bases not matched to a gene: 1. The length of the CDR3 is 15 residues. Germline V gene sequence: CDR1 SGHTA, CDR2 FQGNSA. Incomplete CDR3 DNA: TGTGCCAGCAGCTTAGCAGGGGGCGGCAATCAGCCC. Translation gives CASSLAGGGNQP. The complete CDR3 reads CASSLAGGGNQPQHF.

About this clone itself: The read terminates 3 residues ahead of where the CDR3 ends, so the germline J gene completes it. V is TRBV5-1 and J is TRBJ1-6; D is possibly TRBD1 (6 bases). CDR1 is SGHRS, CDR2 YFSETQ, per germline. Trimming pared 4 bases from V and 0 bases from J, leaving 17 bases between. This CDR3 is 18 amino acids long. Here the CDR3 reads CASSPWDTSSSYNSPLHF. Incomplete CDR3 DNA: TGCGCCAGCAGCCCGTGGGACACCTCGAGCTCCTATAATTCACCC. The entire variable domain, with the rest obtained from reference TRBV5-1 and TRBJ1-6, is as follows: KAGVTQTPRYLIKTRGQQVTLSCSPISGHRSVSWYQQTPGQGLQFLFEYFSETQRNKGNFPGRFSGRQFSNSRSEMNVSTLELGDSALYLCASSPWDTSSSYNSPLHFGNGTRLTVT.

In the case of this clone: The read ends 3 residues before the CDR3 terminus; that terminus is restored from the germline J gene. The chain employs TRBV15 and TRBJ1-5, with 7 positions matching TRBD1. With 6 bases clipped from V and 0 bases from J, the junction kept 8 bases outside the gene matches. CDR3 length: 16 amino acids. Per the germline V gene, CDR1 is LNHNV and CDR2 is YYDKDF (reference sequence). The CDR3 loop is CATSPRTGGSNQPQHF. The sequenced part of the CDR3 DNA is TGTGCCACCAGTCCGAGGACAGGTGGTAGCAATCAGCCC.

The CDR3 region is CASSVATVAGGPNTGELFF. The CDR3 DNA, read in part, is TGTGCCAGCAGCGTAGCTACAGTAGCGGGGGGCCCGAACACCGGGGAG. V and J are TRBV9 and TRBJ2-2; 10 bases map to TRBD2. The read terminates 3 residues before the CDR3 end, so the remaining end is supplied by the germline J gene. The junction had 8 bases not matched to a gene; V was cut back by 0 bases and J by 0 bases. Germline V gene lookup returns CDR1 SGDLS and CDR2 YYNGEE. The CDR3 has 19 amino acids.

With respect to this clone: Read data end 3 residues before the CDR3 end; the end is taken from the germline J gene. V usage is TRBV5-6 and J usage is TRBJ2-7, with D uncertain. The CDR3 extends over 13 amino acids. CDR1 SGHDT and CDR2 YYEEEE come from the germline V gene. Trimming pared 0 bases from V and 0 bases from J, leaving 4 bases between. The sequenced part of the CDR3 DNA is TGTGCCAGCAGCTTGGGCAGCTCCTACGAG. It translates to CASSLGSSYE. The entire CDR3 protein is CASSLGSSYEQYF.

The CDR3 sequence is CAISERDTEAFF. The sequenced CDR3 bases are TGTGCCATCAGTGAGAGGGACACTGAA. V gene TRBV10-3 combines with J gene TRBJ1-1, with D unclear. The read falls 3 residues short of the CDR3 end, and the missing part is taken from the germline J gene. The CDR3 extends over 12 amino acids. The V gene lost 2 bases and the J gene lost 3 bases, with 4 bases spanning the gap. The germline V gene has CDR1 ENHRY and CDR2 SYGVKD.

As to this clone: The read terminates 3 residues before the CDR3 end, so the remaining end is supplied by the germline J gene. The V call is TRBV30, the J call TRBJ2-2, with D tentatively TRBD1 (5 bases). The CDR3 is 15 amino acids. The germline CDR1 and CDR2 sequences are GTSNPN and SVGIG (reference sequence). The CDR3 bases that were read are TGTGCCTGGAATCAGGCCCGAAAGGGGAATGAAAAG. The encoded protein is CAWNQARKGNEK. The full CDR3 is CAWNQARKGNEKLFF.

With regard to this clone: The DNA ends 3 residues before the CDR3 does, and the rest of the CDR3 is filled in from the germline J gene. The V and J genes are TRBV7-3 and TRBJ2-5; 9 nucleotides agree with TRBD2. The CDR3 consists of 15 residues. Unmatched junction bases numbered 9, after V lost 5 bases and J lost 5 bases. Germline CDR1 SGHTA, CDR2 FQGTGA. The chain's CDR3 is CASSPLGGRGETQYF. Incomplete CDR3 DNA: TGTGCCAGCAGCCCGCTGGGCGGGAGGGGGGAGACC.

Details on this clone: The read gets to within 3 residues of the CDR3 end, and the germline J gene fills in the rest. This rearrangement joins TRBV11-2 to TRBJ2-7; D possibly corresponds to TRBD1 (5 bases). V lost 5 bases, J lost 4 bases, and 12 bases lay in between. The CDR3 consists of 13 residues. Germline CDR1 SGHAT, CDR2 FQNNGV. The CDR3 protein is CASSRRPGYEQYF. CDR3 DNA (partial): TGTGCCAGCAGCCGCCGGCCAGGGTACGAG. Full variable domain (remainder filled in from reference TRBV11-2 and TRBJ2-7): EAGVAQSPRYKIIEKRQSVAFWCNPISGHATLYWYQQILGQGPKLLIQFQNNGVVDDSQLPKDRFSAERLKGVDSTLKIQPAKLEDSAVYLCASSRRPGYEQYFGPGTRLTVT.

Concerning this clone: The CDR3 is cut off 3 residues early in the read; its end comes from the germline J gene. The chain combines TRBV20-1 with TRBJ2-3, with D possibly matching TRBD2 (5 bases). The germline V gene encodes CDR1 DFQATT and CDR2 SNEGSKA (reference sequence). The CDR3 is made up of 13 amino acids. The DNA read from the CDR3 is TGCAGTGCTAGTAAACTGGGCCGGGGATCG. Amino acid sequence: CSASKLGRGS. The full CDR3 protein is CSASKLGRGSQYF.

Details on this clone: The sequence runs out 3 residues before the end of the CDR3; the remainder is reconstructed from the germline J gene. The chain carries TRBV5-1 and TRBJ1-2; a possible D gene is TRBD1 (5 bases). Germline CDR1 reads SGHRS; CDR2 reads YFSETQ. The CDR3 is 15 amino acids. CDR3: CASSRTSGATFHYTF. The sequenced part of the CDR3 DNA is TGCGCCAGCAGCAGGACTAGCGGGGCTACATTTCAC.